This entry lists 27 T cell receptor beta chains sequenced from one sample in a study of cytomegalovirus exposure and HLA in healthy donors. The PCR was carried out with 60 Vbeta primers and 13 Jbeta primers. Here immunoSEQ multiplex PCR was the method, and the copy in TCRdb shows in-frame clones only, minus some. This table holds about 130,000 clones, about 68% found once. The sample comprised PBMCs. All receptors derive from a man in his forties in good health and CMV-seropositive.

This clone was counted only a few times. The chain uses TRBV11-3 and TRBJ2-5, with TRBD2 matching over 7 bases. This CDR3 has 13 amino acids. CDR1 and CDR2 from the germline V gene are SGHNT and YENEEA. V shed 3 bases and J 5 bases; nucleotides not matched to a gene: 3. The CDR3 region is CASSLRGGETQYF. The CDR3 DNA is TGTGCCAGCAGCTTGCGGGGAGGGGAGACCCAGTACTTC.

The J gene is TRBJ2-5, the V gene TRBV7-2; 9 nucleotides agree with TRBD2. The CDR3 totals 15 residues. Trimming took 3 bases from V and 5 from J; bases not matched to a gene: 7. The germline V gene has CDR1 SGHTA and CDR2 FQGNSA. CDR3 nucleotides: TGTGCCAGCAGCTTCGTAGCGGGAGCCGTTGAGACCCAGTACTTC. This encodes CASSFVAGAVETQYF. Combining the CDR3 with reference TRBV7-2 and TRBJ2-5 gives the whole variable domain GAGVSQSPSNKVTEKGKDVELRCDPISGHTALYWYRQSLGQGLEFLIYFQGNSAPDKSGLPSDRFSAERTGGSVSTLTIQRTQQEDSAVYLCASSFVAGAVETQYFGPGTRLLVL.

This chain connects TRBV5-6 to TRBJ2-3; D is undetermined. The germline V and J ends were trimmed by 2 bases and 5 bases, with 9 bases remaining between them. From germline, CDR1 is SGHDT and CDR2 YYEEEE. This CDR3 is built from 13 residues. The CDR3 sequence: CASSFESLDTQYF. The CDR3 DNA sequence: TGTGCCAGCAGCTTTGAAAGCTTAGATACGCAGTATTTT. Using reference TRBV5-6 and TRBJ2-3 for the parts outside the CDR3, the full variable domain is DAGVTQSPTHLIKTRGQQVTLRCSPKSGHDTVSWYQQALGQGPQFIFQYYEEEERQRGNFPDRFSGHQFPNYSSELNVNALLLGDSALYLCASSFESLDTQYFGPGTRLTVL.

The chain joins TRBV29-1 to TRBJ1-1; possible D gene TRBD1, 5 bases. The CDR3 is 13 residues long. CDR1 and CDR2 (germline): SQVTM, ANQGSEA. V was clipped by 4 bases and J by 3 bases, with 12 bases between them. CDR3 coding DNA: TGCAGCGTTGGGAAGGGGCAGGACACTGAAGCTTTCTTT. Translation gives CSVGKGQDTEAFF.

The gene calls are TRBV5-6 and TRBJ2-7; D is undetermined. The CDR3 contains 14 residues. Germline V CDR1 and CDR2: SGHDT, YYEEEE. The V end was cut by 3 bases, the J end by 0 bases, with 10 bases between. In DNA, the CDR3 is TGTGCCAGCAGCTCCCGACTCCACTCCTACGAGCAGTACTTC. Residues: CASSSRLHSYEQYF.

This sequence joins TRBV9 and TRBJ2-7; D unclear. Trimming removed 5 bases from V and 2 bases from J, with 11 bases in between. There are 13 residues in the CDR3. From germline, CDR1 is SGDLS and CDR2 YYNGEE. This chain's CDR3 is CASSSGSPYEQYF. Here the CDR3 DNA reads TGTGCCAGCAGTTCCGGGTCTCCCTACGAGCAGTACTTC.

Here the CDR3 reads CASSPQTGVGYGYTF. The CDR3 DNA sequence: TGTGCCAGTAGTCCGCAGACAGGGGTGGGGTATGGCTACACCTTC. The V call is TRBV19, the J call TRBJ1-2, with 8 bases aligning to TRBD1. Germline assignment: CDR1 LNHDA and CDR2 SQIVND (reference sequence). This CDR3 contains 15 residues. Trimming took 5 bases from V and 5 from J; bases not matched to a gene: 10.

V is TRBV5-1 and J is TRBJ1-2; 9 positions match TRBD1. V lost 3 bases and J lost 2; bases outside the gene matches: 5. Germline CDR1 reads SGHRS; CDR2 reads YFSETQ. CDR3 length: 15 residues. The CDR3 loop reads CASSSSGQGNYGYTF. CDR3 sequence (DNA): TGCGCCAGCAGCTCTTCTGGACAGGGGAACTATGGCTACACCTTC. Full variable domain (missing parts from reference TRBV5-1 and TRBJ1-2): KAGVTQTPRYLIKTRGQQVTLSCSPISGHRSVSWYQQTPGQGLQFLFEYFSETQRNKGNFPGRFSGRQFSNSRSEMNVSTLELGDSALYLCASSSSGQGNYGYTFGSGTRLTVV.

J is TRBJ2-7 and V is TRBV11-2, with a tentative D call TRBD2 (6 bases). V was cut by 0 bases and J by 7 bases, with 13 bases left in between. The length of the CDR3 is 14 residues. Per the germline V gene, CDR1 is SGHAT and CDR2 is FQNNGV. The CDR3 protein is CASSLDLDRGEQYF. CDR3 nucleotides: TGTGCCAGCAGCTTAGATCTAGACCGGGGGGAGCAGTACTTC.

This clone appeared a single time. The J gene is TRBJ2-3, the V gene TRBV12-5; D gene ambiguous. The germline V gene has CDR1 LGHNT and CDR2 FRNRAP. The CDR3 covers 13 residues. The germline V and J ends were trimmed by 2 bases and 1 base, with 4 bases remaining between them. The CDR3: CASGLTGTDTQYF. CDR3 DNA sequence: TGTGCTAGTGGTTTGACAGGCACAGATACGCAGTATTTT.

V gene TRBV4-1 combines with J gene TRBJ2-7; 7 positions match TRBD1. CDR3 length: 15 amino acids. The germline V gene has CDR1 MGHRA and CDR2 YSYEKL. Unmatched junction bases numbered 4, after V lost 1 base and J lost 1 base. In nucleotides, the CDR3 is TGCGCCAGCAGCCAAGGGGACAGAAATTCCTACGAGCAGTACTTC. Its translation: CASSQGDRNSYEQYF.

This clone was seen more than once but under ten times. The V call is TRBV11-3, the J call TRBJ2-3; D is possibly TRBD2 (6 bases). Between the trimmed V and J ends, which lost 3 bases and 2 bases, there was a span of 9 bases. In germline, CDR1 is SGHNT, CDR2 YENEEA. The CDR3 consists of 14 residues. CDR3 nucleotides: TGTGCCAGCAGCTTCCGGGGGTACACAGATACGCAGTATTTT. As protein: CASSFRGYTDTQYF.

In this sample, this clone turned up a few times. The chain carries TRBV2 and TRBJ1-1; D is possibly TRBD1 (6 bases). Trimming took 5 bases from V and 4 from J, leaving 23 bases between them. CDR1 and CDR2 (germline): SNHLY, FYNNEI. The CDR3 is 17 amino acids. The CDR3 region has the DNA TGTGCCAGCAGTTCCACCACAGGGATCCCCGGAGGCACTGAAGCTTTCTTT. The encoded protein is CASSSTTGIPGGTEAFF.

The gene calls are TRBV7-8 and TRBJ2-2, with D possibly TRBD1 on 6 matching bases. V gave up 4 bases and J gave up 5 bases, with 14 bases separating them. The CDR3 sequence is 15 residues long. Germline V CDR1 and CDR2: SGHVS, FQNEAQ. CDR3 loop: CASSSHGTKTGELFF. The CDR3, as DNA: TGTGCCAGCAGCTCCCATGGGACAAAAACCGGGGAGCTGTTTTTT.

Only one count was recorded for this clone. The chain carries TRBV9 and TRBJ1-2; 7 bases are shared with TRBD1. The CDR3 contains 12 residues. Germline CDR1 is SGDLS and CDR2 is YYNGEE. Trimming at V came to 2 bases and at J to 8 bases, leaving 3 bases not matched to a gene. The CDR3 region is CASSVTGAGYTF. The CDR3 nucleotides read TGTGCCAGCAGCGTCACAGGGGCCGGCTACACCTTC. The full variable domain, rest sourced from reference TRBV9 and TRBJ1-2, is DSGVTQTPKHLITATGQRVTLRCSPRSGDLSVYWYQQSLDQGLQFLIQYYNGEERAKGNILERFSAQQFPDLHSELNLSSLELGDSALYFCASSVTGAGYTFGSGTRLTVV.

The V gene is TRBV28, the J gene TRBJ2-7, with D possibly being TRBD2 (5 bases). Germline CDR1 is MDHEN and CDR2 is SYDVKM. The CDR3 is 14 amino acids. V lost 2 bases and J lost 3, with 11 bases in between. CDR3 sequence (DNA): TGTGCCAGCAGTTTAGTCCGGGGAGACTACGAGCAGTACTTC. Amino acids: CASSLVRGDYEQYF. Supplemented by reference TRBV28 and TRBJ2-7, the full variable domain reads DVKVTQSSRYLVKRTGEKVFLECVQDMDHENMFWYRQDPGLGLRLIYFSYDVKMKEKGDIPEGYSVSREKKERFSLILESASTNQTSMYLCASSLVRGDYEQYFGPGTRLTVT.

CDR3 loop: CASSLMWGLDSRQETQYF. DNA of the CDR3: TGTGCCAGCAGCTTGATGTGGGGTCTGGACTCCAGACAAGAGACCCAGTACTTC. This chain joins TRBV5-4 and TRBJ2-5; a weak D match, TRBD2 (5 bases). Trimming removed 1 base from V and 2 bases from J, with 21 bases in between. Germline values: CDR1 SGHNT, CDR2 YYREEE (reference sequence). There are 18 residues in the CDR3.

The sample holds a few counts of this clone. The V and J genes are TRBV19 and TRBJ2-7, with D possibly matching TRBD1 (6 bases). With 6 bases removed from V and 7 bases from J, the gap between germline ends came to 16 bases. The length of the CDR3 is 13 residues. CDR1 and CDR2 (germline): LNHDA, SQIVND (reference sequence). The CDR3 DNA is TGTGCCAGTAGCACAGGGCCTTCCGGAGAGCAGTACTTC. Translation gives CASSTGPSGEQYF.

This chain connects TRBV12-5 to TRBJ2-3, with 7 bases matching TRBD2. Germline loops: CDR1 LGHNT, CDR2 FRNRAP. The length of the CDR3 is 17 residues. Trimming at V came to 2 bases and at J to 0 bases, leaving 8 bases not matched to a gene. The CDR3 loop reads CASGLPRGGGSTDTQYF. The CDR3 region has the DNA TGTGCTAGTGGTTTGCCCCGCGGGGGAGGGAGCACAGATACGCAGTATTTT.

This clone was recorded a few times. The rearrangement joins TRBV6-1 to TRBJ2-6; a weak D match, TRBD1 (5 bases). Trimming left V 6 bases short and J 1 base short, with 7 bases between. Germline V gene sequence: CDR1 MNHNS, CDR2 SASEGT. This CDR3 spans 14 amino acids. This chain's CDR3 is CASRQDSGANVLTF. The CDR3 nucleotides read TGTGCCAGCAGACAGGATTCTGGGGCCAACGTCCTGACTTTC.

The chain uses TRBV7-9 and TRBJ1-2, with D unclear. V was shortened by 8 bases and J by 4 bases, with 8 bases between the two germline ends. This CDR3 has 11 residues. In germline, CDR1 is SEHNR, CDR2 FQNEAQ (reference sequence). The DNA for the CDR3 is TGTGCCAGCCGGGGAGTCTATGGCTACACCTTC. Residues: CASRGVYGYTF.

The chain joins TRBV19 to TRBJ1-5, with TRBD1 matching 12 bases. The CDR3 runs 17 residues. The trim removed 3 bases at V and 5 bases at J, leaving 8 bases unmatched. The germline gives CDR1 LNHDA, CDR2 SQIVND (reference sequence). CDR3 amino acids: CASSIPRGTGGDQPQHF. The CDR3 region has the DNA TGTGCCAGTAGTATCCCGCGCGGGACAGGGGGCGATCAGCCCCAGCATTTT.

This clone was found once. The chain has TRBV20-1 and TRBJ2-7; D may be TRBD1 (5 bases). Germline lookup yields CDR1 DFQATT and CDR2 SNEGSKA (reference sequence). CDR3 length equals 11 residues. V was cut by 5 bases and J by 6 bases, with 11 bases left in between. The chain's CDR3 is CSAQGSGEQYF. CDR3 bases: TGCAGTGCTCAGGGTTCGGGCGAGCAGTACTTC.

The rearrangement joins TRBV5-1 to TRBJ2-2; a possible D gene is TRBD2 (6 bases). Germline V gene sequence: CDR1 SGHRS, CDR2 YFSETQ. Trimming cost V 4 bases and J 4 bases, with 14 bases left between them. The CDR3 has 15 amino acids. Written as DNA, the CDR3 is TGCGCCAGCAGCCCGGCGGCGGGAATCACCGGGGAGCTGTTTTTT. It translates to CASSPAAGITGELFF.

The chain carries TRBV29-1 and TRBJ2-2; D unclear. Between the trimmed V and J ends, which lost 4 bases and 6 bases, there was a span of 9 bases. The CDR3 covers 12 residues. Germline V CDR1 and CDR2: SQVTM, ANQGSEA. The CDR3 nucleotides are TGCAGCGTTGTGATATCGGCCGGGGAGCTGTTTTTT. Protein sequence: CSVVISAGELFF.

The V call is TRBV5-4, the J call TRBJ2-3, with TRBD2 identical over 9 bases. Germline V gene sequence: CDR1 SGHNT, CDR2 YYREEE (reference sequence). This CDR3 spans 14 amino acids. Trimming removed 1 base from V and 3 bases from J; junction bases left unmatched: 0. CDR3 loop: CASSLLAGTDTQYF. The DNA of the CDR3 is TGTGCCAGCAGCTTGCTAGCGGGGACAGATACGCAGTATTTT.

This chain uses TRBV19 with TRBJ2-7; D uncertain. CDR1 and CDR2 from the germline V gene are LNHDA and SQIVND (reference sequence). V was shortened by 3 bases and J by 6 bases, with 12 bases between the two germline ends. This CDR3 has 13 residues. CDR3 amino acids: CASSIGQSSEQYF. DNA for the CDR3: TGTGCCAGTAGTATTGGGCAGTCGAGCGAGCAGTACTTC.